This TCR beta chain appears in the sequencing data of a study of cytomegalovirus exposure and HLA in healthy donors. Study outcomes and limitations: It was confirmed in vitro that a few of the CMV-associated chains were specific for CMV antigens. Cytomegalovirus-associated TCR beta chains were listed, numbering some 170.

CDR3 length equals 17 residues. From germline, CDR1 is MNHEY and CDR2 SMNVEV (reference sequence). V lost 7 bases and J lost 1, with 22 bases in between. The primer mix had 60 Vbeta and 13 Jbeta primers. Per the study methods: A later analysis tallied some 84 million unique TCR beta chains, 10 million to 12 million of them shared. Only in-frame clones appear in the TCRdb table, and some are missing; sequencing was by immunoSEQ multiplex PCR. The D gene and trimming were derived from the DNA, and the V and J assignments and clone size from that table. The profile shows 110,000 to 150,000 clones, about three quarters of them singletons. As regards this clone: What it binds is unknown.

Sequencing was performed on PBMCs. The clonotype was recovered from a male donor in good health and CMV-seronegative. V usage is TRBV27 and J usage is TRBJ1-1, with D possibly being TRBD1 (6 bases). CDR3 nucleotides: TGTGCCAGCACCTCTAGGGGGTTAGTTGGTGGGAACACTGAAGCTTTCTTT. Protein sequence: CASTSRGLVGGNTEAFF.